This paragraph reports one TCR beta chain. These data belong to a study of blood T cell repertoires in COVID-19. Study-level background: PBMCs, B-cell-depleted T cells, or T cells were the source of the cDNA or gDNA that made up the material.

Generated by immunoSEQ multiplex PCR, the TCRdb table keeps only in-frame clones and is missing some. This sample carries approximately 230,000 clones, roughly 80% of them seen once, and the ten largest clones take just under 20%. With 1 base removed from V and 8 bases from J, the gap between germline ends came to 10 bases. The CDR3 has 13 residues. The genes are TRBV12-3 or TRBV12-4 and TRBJ2-3; D may be TRBD2 (5 bases). This TCR was sampled from a man under 40 with active or convalescent COVID-19. What was sequenced was peripheral blood. Written as DNA, the CDR3 is TGTGCCAGCAGTTTAGGCGGACTGATTACGCAGTATTTT. Encoded protein: CASSLGGLITQYF.